The 14 T cell receptor beta chains below all came from one sample that was sequenced in a study of shared clonotypes between healthy human individuals. Sequencing was performed with immunoSEQ multiplex PCR; in TCRdb, only in-frame clones are kept and a portion is missing. Of 2 million to 3 million clones in the sample, about 92% are singletons; the top ten hold under 0.15%. Sequencing was performed on naive CD4+ T cells sorted from blood. Subset here: CD45RA+ positively selected. These receptors all come from a man in his late teens or twenties in good health.

The CDR3 nucleotides are TGCGCCAGCAGCTTAGACGGCGACGTCAATCAGCCCCAGCATTTT. Its protein is CASSLDGDVNQPQHF. The chain has TRBV5-1 and TRBJ1-5; D call uncertain. This CDR3 region has 15 residues. Germline CDR1 is SGHRS and CDR2 is YFSETQ. The V end was cut by 2 bases, the J end by 3 bases, with 12 bases between.

The V gene is TRBV5-1, the J gene TRBJ2-1; D is uncertain. The CDR3 has 14 amino acids. In germline, CDR1 is SGHRS, CDR2 YFSETQ. V lost 1 base, J lost 8 bases, and 13 bases lay in between. The CDR3 DNA reads as TGCGCCAGCAGCTTGTTGAAGGGTGGGTATGAGCAGTTCTTC. Translation: CASSLLKGGYEQFF.

The chain links TRBV21-1 to TRBJ2-7; TRBD1, the table's D call, lacks a check against the DNA. TRBV21-1 is reported as a pseudogene. CDR3 length equals 13 residues. CDR3 nucleotides: TGTGCCAGCGCACAGGGGGGGCTGTACGAGCAGTACTTC. It yields the protein CASAQGGLYEQYF.

For this clone: Other DNA sequences in this specimen translate into the identical CDR3. The rearrangement uses TRBV6-5 and TRBJ1-2; possible D gene TRBD1, 5 bases. V was shortened by 0 bases and J by 0 bases, with 8 bases between the two germline ends. The CDR3 spans 15 residues. Germline assignment: CDR1 MNHEY and CDR2 SVGAGI. Here the CDR3 reads CASSYSPGTNYGYTF. DNA of the CDR3: TGTGCCAGCAGTTACTCGCCAGGGACTAACTATGGCTACACCTTC.

The chain employs TRBV10-3 and TRBJ1-1; D gene unclear. CDR3 size: 14 residues. V was clipped by 4 bases and J by 0 bases, with 9 bases between them. Per germline, CDR1 ENHRY and CDR2 SYGVKD. The CDR3 loop reads CAISVQAMNTEAFF. CDR3 sequence (DNA): TGTGCCATCAGTGTCCAGGCGATGAACACTGAAGCTTTCTTT.

This chain connects TRBV28 to TRBJ1-2, with D hard to call. Trimming cost V 5 bases and J 4 bases, with 11 bases left between them. The germline gives CDR1 MDHEN, CDR2 SYDVKM. CDR3 length: 13 amino acids. CDR3 region: CASSEGNSYGYTF. Here the CDR3 DNA reads TGTGCCAGCAGTGAGGGAAATTCCTATGGCTACACCTTC.

The DNA for the CDR3 is TGTGCCAGCAGGACTGTTCTCGGCTACACCTTC. Encoded protein: CASRTVLGYTF. The V call is TRBV2, the J call TRBJ1-2; no clear D gene. Germline V gives CDR1 SNHLY, CDR2 FYNNEI. The CDR3 runs 11 residues. Trimming pared 6 bases from V and 8 bases from J, leaving 10 bases between.

V gene TRBV6-5 combines with J gene TRBJ2-6; perhaps TRBD1 as D (6 bases). The CDR3 runs to 16 residues. Germline CDR1 reads MNHEY; CDR2 reads SVGAGI. Trimming shortened V by 4 bases and J by 2 bases, and 12 bases separated the two germline ends. In DNA form, the CDR3 reads TGTGCCAGCAGTTCCCAGGGGTATGCTGGGGCCAACGTCCTGACTTTC. It translates to CASSSQGYAGANVLTF.

J is TRBJ1-2 and V is TRBV6-6; D is undetermined. The CDR3 is 15 residues long. Trimming left V 0 bases short and J 5 bases short, with 13 bases between. Per the germline V gene, CDR1 is MNHNY and CDR2 is SVGAGI (reference sequence). The CDR3 loop is CASSYSSKEGYGYTF. The CDR3, as DNA: TGTGCCAGCAGTTACTCTTCCAAAGAGGGTTATGGCTACACCTTC.

The chain recombines TRBV25-1 with TRBJ1-4; possible D gene TRBD1, 5 bases. CDR1 is MGHDK and CDR2 is SYGVNS in the germline V gene. The CDR3 is 18 residues long. The V and J ends lost 1 base and 8 bases respectively, with 23 bases between them. The CDR3 DNA sequence: TGTGCCAGCAGTGAATCCCTCTGGGCAAGGGGCATATGGGAAAAACTGTTTTTT. Its translation is CASSESLWARGIWEKLFF.

In its sample, this clone was seen once. The chain combines TRBV4-3 with TRBJ2-5; D may be TRBD2 (5 bases). With the DNA end fitting TRBJ2-7 better, the J assignment may be wrong. This CDR3 comprises 13 residues. CDR1 LGHNA and CDR2 YSLEER come from the germline V gene. The CDR3 sequence: CASSGYRGYEQYF. CDR3 nucleotides: TGCGCCAGCAGCGGATACCGGGGCTACGAGCAGTACTTC.

V gene TRBV9 combines with J gene TRBJ2-7; tentatively, D is TRBD1 or TRBD2 (6 bases each). CDR1 SGDLS and CDR2 YYNGEE come from the germline V gene. With 4 bases removed from V and 5 bases from J, the gap between germline ends came to 22 bases. CDR3 length equals 16 residues. The CDR3 nucleotides are TGTGCCAGCAGCCCAATGGGGGGCGGGTTAGGAAACGAGCAGTACTTC. Protein: CASSPMGGGLGNEQYF.

The chain is built from TRBV5-6 and TRBJ1-1, with TRBD1 as a possible D gene (5 bases). V was shortened by 2 bases and J by 11 bases, with 28 bases between the two germline ends. The V gene's germline CDR1 is SGHDT and CDR2 YYEEEE. This CDR3 comprises 17 residues. The CDR3 DNA is TGTGCCAGCAGCTTCTATACCGCCGGGACTCCGGGAACAAGGGCTTTCTTT. The encoded protein is CASSFYTAGTPGTRAFF.

This clone showed up just a few times. J is TRBJ1-2 and V is TRBV15; 8 nucleotides line up with TRBD1. The CDR3 is 14 amino acids. CDR1 and CDR2 (germline): LNHNV, YYDKDF (reference sequence). V lost 5 bases to trimming and J lost 4 bases; unmatched junction nucleotides: 6. The chain's CDR3 is CATSLGGQAYGYTF. The CDR3 nucleotides read TGTGCCACCAGCTTAGGGGGACAGGCCTATGGCTACACCTTC.